A few counts support the clone carrying this TCR beta chain. The data derive from a study of blood T cell repertoires in COVID-19. Turning to the study itself: Acute-phase and convalescent COVID-19 samples originated in the United States, Italy and Spain. In each case, the material was cDNA or gDNA derived from T cells, B-cell-depleted T cells, or PBMCs.

Original data processing: Amplification with reference gene primers provided the estimates of nucleated cell counts. The method was immunoSEQ multiplex PCR; TCRdb's version includes in-frame clones alone and lacks a portion of them. D and trimming come from the DNA, and the V and J calls and clone size come from that table. The table includes roughly 140,000 clones, about four fifths detected once. Germline V gene lookup returns CDR1 SGHNT and CDR2 YYREEE (reference sequence). The CDR3 extends over 16 amino acids. Trimming at V came to 4 bases and at J to 3 bases, leaving 8 bases not matched to a gene.

The J gene is TRBJ1-2, the V gene TRBV5-4; 11 positions match TRBD1. The receptor was derived from a man between 65 and 80 years old who had recovered from COVID-19. Sequencing was carried out using peripheral blood. CDR3 region: CASSLGTGGVDYGYTF. As DNA, the CDR3 is TGTGCCAGCAGCCTCGGGACAGGGGGTGTTGACTATGGCTACACCTTC.